The 31 T cell receptor beta chains listed next were all sequenced from one sample in a study of shared clonotypes between healthy human individuals. Generated by immunoSEQ multiplex PCR, the TCRdb table keeps only in-frame clones and is missing some. The data hold roughly 2 million clones, with less than 95% observed a single time. Cells designated naive CD8 were CD45RO-negative and were positively selected for CCR7, with terminally differentiated effector memory CD45RA+ cells excluded. Specimen: naive CD8+ T cells sorted from blood. The source is a man between 18 and 35 years old in good health.

The genes are TRBV7-8 and TRBJ1-4, with D hard to call. CDR3 length: 15 amino acids. With 4 bases removed from V and 0 bases from J, the gap between germline ends came to 9 bases. The germline V gene has CDR1 SGHVS and CDR2 FQNEAQ. The CDR3 sequence is CASSSWPATNEKLFF. The CDR3 DNA follows: TGTGCCAGCAGCTCCTGGCCTGCAACTAATGAAAAACTGTTTTTT.

The chain couples TRBV4-1 to TRBJ2-5; 9 positions match TRBD2. J gave up 5 bases and V 0 bases, and 10 bases lay outside the gene matches. CDR1 and CDR2 (germline): MGHRA, YSYEKL. The CDR3 loop spans 17 amino acids. The CDR3 region has the DNA TGCGCCAGCAGCCAAGAATCGCGGGGGGGCCGGGTCGAGACCCAGTACTTC. Protein: CASSQESRGGRVETQYF.

The CDR3 reads CASSQDQQGATDYTF. The CDR3 nucleotides are TGCGCCAGCAGCCAAGACCAACAGGGGGCGACCGATTACACCTTC. This sequence joins TRBV4-1 and TRBJ1-2; 9 positions match TRBD1. The ends lost 0 bases at V and 11 bases at J; junction bases unmatched: 10. The CDR3 has 15 residues. Germline loops: CDR1 MGHRA, CDR2 YSYEKL.

The rearrangement uses TRBV30 and TRBJ1-4; D not certain. The V gene lost 2 bases and the J gene lost 5 bases, with 12 bases spanning the gap. The CDR3 is 14 amino acids. Germline V gene data show CDR1 as GTSNPN and CDR2 as SVGIG (reference sequence). In DNA, the CDR3 is TGTGCCTGGAGTTCCGGCATACTAAATGAAAAACTGTTTTTT. Translated: CAWSSGILNEKLFF.

The CDR3 DNA reads TGTGCCAGCAGCTTAGAGGGGTGGACTGAAGCTTTCTTT. Residues: CASSLEGWTEAFF. The V gene is TRBV5-6, the J gene TRBJ1-1; D is possibly TRBD1 (5 bases). V lost 2 bases and J 5 bases, leaving 10 bases between the germline ends. Germline V gene data show CDR1 as SGHDT and CDR2 as YYEEEE. The CDR3 spans 13 residues.

The V gene is TRBV5-1, the J gene TRBJ1-5; no reliable D call. Germline CDR1 and CDR2: SGHRS and YFSETQ. V lost 4 bases to trimming and J lost 0 bases, with 14 bases between them. The CDR3 runs 16 residues. CDR3 sequence (DNA): TGCGCCAGCAGCATTTCGACGGGAAATAGCAATCAGCCCCAGCATTTT. Its protein product is CASSISTGNSNQPQHF.

V gene TRBV9 combines with J gene TRBJ2-3, with 11 nucleotides matching TRBD2. The germline CDR1 and CDR2 sequences are SGDLS and YYNGEE. V trimming: 6 bases; J trimming: 4 bases; junction bases outside the gene matches: 10. There are 16 residues in the CDR3. CDR3 protein: CASTSSSGGIADTQYF. CDR3 bases: TGTGCCAGCACCTCTTCTAGCGGGGGGATCGCAGATACGCAGTATTTT.

This clone was observed once. The J gene is TRBJ2-2, the V gene TRBV19, with a possible D match to TRBD1 (5 bases). The V and J ends lost 1 base and 5 bases respectively, with 14 bases between them. This CDR3 has 16 residues. Germline CDR1 reads LNHDA; CDR2 reads SQIVND (reference sequence). CDR3 sequence reads: CASSIVQPSGTGELFF. The CDR3 bases are TGTGCCAGTAGTATAGTTCAGCCGTCAGGGACCGGGGAGCTGTTTTTT.

The rearrangement links TRBV6-5 to TRBJ2-5; D is undetermined. The CDR3 has 14 amino acids. The germline V gene has CDR1 MNHEY and CDR2 SVGAGI. Between the trimmed V and J ends, which lost 0 bases and 5 bases, there was a span of 10 bases. CDR3 bases: TGTGCCAGCAGTTACTCGGGAAGTATGGAGACCCAGTACTTC. Encoded protein: CASSYSGSMETQYF.

The CDR3 nucleotides are TGTGCCAGCAGTTTATCTTTCACAGGGGGGGCCTACGAGCAGTACTTC. Its translation is CASSLSFTGGAYEQYF. The rearrangement joins TRBV27 to TRBJ2-7; possibly TRBD1 for D (8 bases). The CDR3 loop spans 16 amino acids. V lost 0 bases and J 2 bases, leaving 14 bases between the germline ends. CDR1 and CDR2 (germline): MNHEY, SMNVEV (reference sequence).

The rearrangement joins TRBV11-2 to TRBJ2-7; possibly TRBD1 for D (6 bases). The germline CDR1 and CDR2 sequences are SGHAT and FQNNGV. Trimming removed 3 bases at V and 2 bases at J, with 11 bases between. The CDR3 is 14 residues long. CDR3 nucleotides: TGTGCCAGCAGCTTCGGGTCAGGGGCCTACGAGCAGTACTTC. Translation: CASSFGSGAYEQYF.

This sequence joins TRBV15 and TRBJ2-7; 7 nucleotides line up with TRBD1. The CDR3 runs to 15 residues. CDR1 is LNHNV and CDR2 is YYDKDF in the germline V gene (reference sequence). Trimming took 1 base from V and 5 from J; bases not matched to a gene: 8. In nucleotides, the CDR3 is TGTGCCACCAGCAGAGGGGACAGCAGTGGGGACGAGCAGTACTTC. It codes for CATSRGDSSGDEQYF.

This chain uses TRBV11-2 with TRBJ1-1, with 7 positions matching TRBD1. Germline V gives CDR1 SGHAT, CDR2 FQNNGV. V was pared by 2 bases and J by 1 base, with 1 base of the junction left unmatched. CDR3 length: 14 residues. In nucleotides, the CDR3 is TGTGCCAGCAGCTTAAGGGGGCCGAACACTGAAGCTTTCTTT. It is translated as CASSLRGPNTEAFF.

The gene calls are TRBV4-1 and TRBJ2-1; either TRBD1 or TRBD2 may supply D (5 bases each). CDR3 size: 17 residues. V dropped 3 bases and J dropped 6 bases, with 21 bases sitting between them. Germline V lookup: CDR1 MGHRA, CDR2 YSYEKL. For the CDR3, the DNA is TGCGCCAGCAGCCACTTATCCGGGACCCTCATAGCCAATGAGCAGTTCTTC. It encodes CASSHLSGTLIANEQFF.

The chain combines TRBV19 with TRBJ2-2; D may match TRBD1 or TRBD2 (6 bases each). The V gene lost 2 bases and the J gene lost 5 bases, with 15 bases spanning the gap. The CDR3 is 16 amino acids. Germline lookup yields CDR1 LNHDA and CDR2 SQIVND (reference sequence). CDR3 amino acids: CASSIMGGDATGELFF. CDR3 DNA sequence: TGTGCCAGTAGTATAATGGGGGGCGATGCAACCGGGGAGCTGTTTTTT.

This clone was seen only once. The rearrangement uses TRBV30 and TRBJ2-1; 9 nucleotides match TRBD2. Germline CDR1 reads GTSNPN; CDR2 reads SVGIG (reference sequence). V was clipped by 2 bases and J by 1 base; unmatched bases: 6. This CDR3 region has 16 residues. The CDR3 protein is CAWSPTSGRSYNEQFF. The CDR3 nucleotides are TGTGCCTGGAGTCCCACGAGCGGGAGGTCCTACAATGAGCAGTTCTTC.

A remark on this clone: Other DNA variants within this sample encode the same CDR3. The J gene is TRBJ2-7, the V gene TRBV29-1; TRBD1 matches at 9 bases. The length of the CDR3 is 13 residues. The germline V gene has CDR1 SQVTM and CDR2 ANQGSEA. Unmatched junction bases numbered 4, after V lost 6 bases and J lost 1 base. The CDR3 sequence: CSVGTGNSYEQYF. The DNA for the CDR3 is TGCAGCGTAGGGACAGGGAATTCCTACGAGCAGTACTTC.

The rearrangement joins TRBV19 to TRBJ2-1, with 10 bases matching TRBD1. The CDR3 totals 17 residues. Germline CDR1 and CDR2: LNHDA and SQIVND (reference sequence). V dropped 5 bases and J dropped 7; count of bases not matched to a gene: 14. The DNA of the CDR3 is TGTGCCAGTAGTCCTTACTTCGGGACAGGGGTCCGGAATGAGCAGTTCTTC. Its protein product is CASSPYFGTGVRNEQFF.

The CDR3 DNA reads as TGTGCCAGCAGAGAATCGGACAGGCCTGAAGCTTTCTTT. Translating gives CASRESDRPEAFF. The rearrangement links TRBV9 to TRBJ1-1; 7 nucleotides align to TRBD1. The CDR3 is 13 residues long. Per germline, CDR1 SGDLS and CDR2 YYNGEE. V shed 5 bases, J shed 6 bases, and the junction held 7 bases outside the gene matches.

The chain is built from TRBV6-4 and TRBJ2-3; D is unclear. Germline V CDR1 and CDR2: MRHNA, SNTAGT. The CDR3 extends over 13 amino acids. Trimming stripped 7 bases from V and 0 bases from J, with 8 bases between. CDR3 amino acids: CASISTSTDTQYF. The CDR3 DNA is TGTGCCAGCATCTCGACTAGCACAGATACGCAGTATTTT.

This clone was recorded only once. V and J are TRBV28 and TRBJ2-1; 11 bases align to TRBD2. The germline gives CDR1 MDHEN, CDR2 SYDVKM. This CDR3 contains 16 residues. The trim removed 6 bases at V and 2 bases at J, leaving 6 bases unmatched. CDR3 sequence (DNA): TGTGCCAGCAGCTCCATAGCGGGAGGGCCCTACAATGAGCAGTTCTTC. The encoded protein is CASSSIAGGPYNEQFF.

The gene calls are TRBV5-1 and TRBJ1-1; D unresolved. CDR1 is SGHRS, CDR2 YFSETQ, per germline. The CDR3 has 15 amino acids. Trimming removed 3 bases from V and 3 bases from J, with 15 bases in between. The CDR3 spells CASSSLGYRDTEAFF. Written as DNA, the CDR3 is TGCGCCAGCAGCTCACTAGGCTACAGAGACACTGAAGCTTTCTTT. The full variable domain, in which reference TRBV5-1 and TRBJ1-1 provide the parts outside the CDR3, is KAGVTQTPRYLIKTRGQQVTLSCSPISGHRSVSWYQQTPGQGLQFLFEYFSETQRNKGNFPGRFSGRQFSNSRSEMNVSTLELGDSALYLCASSSLGYRDTEAFFGQGTRLTVV.

This rearrangement joins TRBV5-4 to TRBJ2-3, with D possibly TRBD1 on 7 matching bases. CDR3 length: 15 residues. Per germline, CDR1 SGHNT and CDR2 YYREEE (reference sequence). Trimming stripped 2 bases from V and 3 bases from J, with 13 bases between. Written as DNA, the CDR3 is TGTGCCAGCAGCTTCCAGGGGGGTAGAACAGATACGCAGTATTTT. Translated: CASSFQGGRTDTQYF.

The genes are TRBV6-1 and TRBJ2-7; tentative D call: TRBD1 (5 bases). This CDR3 spans 13 amino acids. Germline V gives CDR1 MNHNS, CDR2 SASEGT. V was clipped by 6 bases and J by 0 bases, with 9 bases between them. The CDR3 DNA sequence: TGTGCCAGCAGCTACAGGAGCTCCTACGAGCAGTACTTC. Protein: CASSYRSSYEQYF.

V usage is TRBV25-1 and J usage is TRBJ1-5; D is possibly TRBD1 (5 bases). This CDR3 region has 14 residues. Germline values: CDR1 MGHDK, CDR2 SYGVNS. Trimming stripped 5 bases from V and 2 bases from J, with 10 bases between. The DNA of the CDR3 is TGTGCCAGCAGTAGTGGGGCTGGCAATCAGCCCCAGCATTTT. Translating gives CASSSGAGNQPQHF.

The chain carries TRBV4-1 and TRBJ2-1; TRBD1 agrees at 9 bases. V gave up 5 bases and J gave up 6 bases; unmatched junction bases: 5. Germline CDR1 is MGHRA and CDR2 is YSYEKL. CDR3 length: 14 amino acids. The CDR3 reads CASSTGTGLNEQFF. The CDR3 DNA follows: TGCGCCAGCAGCACCGGGACAGGGCTCAATGAGCAGTTCTTC.

This chain connects TRBV4-1 to TRBJ2-7; 7 nucleotides align to TRBD1. CDR1 MGHRA and CDR2 YSYEKL come from the germline V gene. V shed 1 base, J shed 2 bases, and the junction held 5 bases outside the gene matches. This CDR3 is built from 15 residues. CDR3 in DNA: TGCGCCAGCAGCCAAGTACATCAGGGGGCCTACGAGCAGTACTTC. Its protein is CASSQVHQGAYEQYF.

The genes are TRBV30 and TRBJ2-3, with D perhaps matching TRBD2 (5 bases). Germline lookup yields CDR1 GTSNPN and CDR2 SVGIG (reference sequence). This CDR3 contains 14 residues. Trimming left V 2 bases short and J 2 bases short, with 11 bases between. CDR3 DNA sequence: TGTGCCTGGAGTTCGGTAGCGACCACAGATACGCAGTATTTT. Its protein product is CAWSSVATTDTQYF.

The chain has TRBV7-8 and TRBJ2-5, with 7 bases identical to TRBD1. This CDR3 contains 13 residues. Per germline, CDR1 SGHVS and CDR2 FQNEAQ. The V and J ends lost 1 base and 5 bases, in that order; junction bases with no gene match: 1. Here the CDR3 reads CASSLEGGETQYF. CDR3 in DNA: TGTGCCAGCAGCTTAGAAGGGGGCGAGACCCAGTACTTC.

V usage is TRBV27 and J usage is TRBJ2-3; 8 bases fit TRBD1. This CDR3 comprises 15 residues. J gave up 1 base and V 4 bases, and 4 bases lay outside the gene matches. Germline V gene sequence: CDR1 MNHEY, CDR2 SMNVEV (reference sequence). Written as DNA, the CDR3 is TGTGCCAGCAGTTCCCCGACAGGGGGCACAGATACGCAGTATTTT. Its translation is CASSSPTGGTDTQYF.

On this clone itself: The same CDR3 also results from other DNA sequences found in this sample. The rearrangement joins TRBV7-8 to TRBJ1-5; 7 bases match TRBD1. CDR3 length: 15 amino acids. The J segment lost 0 bases and the V segment lost 4 bases, leaving 3 bases of the junction unmatched. Germline-derived CDR1 and CDR2 are SGHVS and FQNEAQ. The CDR3 is CASSSGTDSNQPQHF. The DNA of the CDR3 is TGTGCCAGCAGCTCCGGGACAGATAGCAATCAGCCCCAGCATTTT.